These 17 T cell receptor beta chains were all obtained from the same sample, sequenced in a study of T cell responses to AZD1222 COVID-19 vaccine. Here immunoSEQ multiplex PCR was the method, and the copy in TCRdb shows in-frame clones only, minus some. The profile shows about 99,000 clones, around nine tenths of them singletons. Sequenced material: peripheral blood, taken on day 0 of AZD1222 vaccination. Receptors originate from an adult in good health.

The chain recombines TRBV4-1 with TRBJ2-5; 12 bases map to TRBD2. Germline V gene lookup returns CDR1 MGHRA and CDR2 YSYEKL. The length of the CDR3 is 16 residues. The trim removed 0 bases at V and 4 bases at J, leaving 3 bases unmatched. CDR3 loop: CASSQDGLAGRETQYF. The CDR3 coding sequence is TGCGCCAGCAGCCAAGACGGACTAGCGGGAAGAGAGACCCAGTACTTC.

In this sample, this clone turned up once. The chain has TRBV5-1 and TRBJ2-7; 7 positions agree with TRBD1. The ends lost 2 bases at V and 0 bases at J; junction bases unmatched: 11. Germline V lookup: CDR1 SGHRS, CDR2 YFSETQ. The length of the CDR3 is 17 residues. CDR3 sequence reads: CASSFSAGTVSSYEQYF. CDR3 nucleotides: TGCGCCAGCAGCTTCAGTGCTGGGACAGTGAGCTCCTACGAGCAGTACTTC. The whole variable domain, remainder taken from reference TRBV5-1 and TRBJ2-7, is KAGVTQTPRYLIKTRGQQVTLSCSPISGHRSVSWYQQTPGQGLQFLFEYFSETQRNKGNFPGRFSGRQFSNSRSEMNVSTLELGDSALYLCASSFSAGTVSSYEQYFGPGTRLTVT.

The chain is built from TRBV5-1 and TRBJ1-1, with D tentatively TRBD1 (5 bases). CDR1 is SGHRS and CDR2 is YFSETQ in the germline V gene. The CDR3 is 15 amino acids. V lost 3 bases and J lost 2, with 14 bases in between. The CDR3 nucleotides are TGCGCCAGCAGCTCTTTGCAGGGTGGAAACACTGAAGCTTTCTTT. This codes for CASSSLQGGNTEAFF.

The V call is TRBV2, the J call TRBJ1-1, with a possible D match to TRBD1 (6 bases). The CDR3 runs 12 residues. The germline V gene encodes CDR1 SNHLY and CDR2 FYNNEI. Trimming took 5 bases from V and 4 from J, leaving 8 bases between them. Written as DNA, the CDR3 is TGTGCCAGCAGTCGCAGGGGCACTGAAGCTTTCTTT. As protein: CASSRRGTEAFF.

The chain links TRBV5-4 to TRBJ1-2; tentatively, D is TRBD1 (5 bases). Looked up from germline, CDR1 is SGHNT and CDR2 is YYREEE (reference sequence). V was shortened by 4 bases and J by 4 bases, with 11 bases between the two germline ends. This CDR3 is 13 amino acids long. In nucleotides, the CDR3 is TGTGCCAGCAGCCCGGGGCCCGGCTATGGCTACACCTTC. This sequence encodes CASSPGPGYGYTF.

The rearrangement uses TRBV7-6 and TRBJ2-2, with 10 bases aligning to TRBD2. This CDR3 has 16 residues. Germline-derived CDR1 and CDR2 are SGHVS and FNYEAQ. V dropped 0 bases and J dropped 10; count of bases not matched to a gene: 8. CDR3 region: CASSLASSGRAKELFF. CDR3 nucleotide sequence: TGTGCCAGCAGCTTAGCATCCAGCGGGAGGGCTAAGGAGCTGTTTTTT.

V is TRBV10-3 and J is TRBJ2-7, with D unresolved. CDR1 ENHRY and CDR2 SYGVKD come from the germline V gene. This CDR3 spans 13 amino acids. Trimming shortened V by 8 bases and J by 3 bases, and 14 bases separated the two germline ends. CDR3 DNA sequence: TGTGCCATCCGGCCAGGTGAAAACTACGAGCAGTACTTC. Its translation: CAIRPGENYEQYF.

V is TRBV9 and J is TRBJ2-2; either TRBD1 or TRBD2 may supply D (8 bases each). This CDR3 spans 17 amino acids. Trimming cost V 0 bases and J 5 bases, with 17 bases left between them. The germline V gene encodes CDR1 SGDLS and CDR2 YYNGEE. The CDR3 spells CASSVGSGTGGTGELFF. As DNA, the CDR3 is TGTGCCAGCAGCGTAGGTAGCGGGACAGGCGGTACCGGGGAGCTGTTTTTT.

This clone was seen once. V and J are TRBV29-1 and TRBJ2-1; TRBD2 agrees at 10 bases. V shed 7 bases, J shed 8 bases, and the junction held 8 bases outside the gene matches. Looked up from germline, CDR1 is SQVTM and CDR2 is ANQGSEA. This CDR3 region has 13 residues. In nucleotides, the CDR3 is TGCAGCGGTTCTAGCGGGAGAGGTTATGAGCAGTTCTTC. It codes for CSGSSGRGYEQFF.

This clone was recorded once. The chain carries TRBV18 and TRBJ1-3, with D maybe TRBD1 (5 bases). Per the germline V gene, CDR1 is KGHSH and CDR2 is LQKENI. Trimming pared 0 bases from V and 2 bases from J, leaving 8 bases between. The CDR3 runs 15 residues. This CDR3 reads CASSPPGVTGNTIYF. The CDR3 DNA is TGTGCCAGCTCACCACCGGGGGTAACTGGAAACACCATATATTTT.

The V call is TRBV27, the J call TRBJ2-5; unclear D gene. V lost 3 bases, J lost 1 base, and 9 bases lay in between. Germline V CDR1 and CDR2: MNHEY, SMNVEV (reference sequence). The CDR3 covers 14 residues. The CDR3 here is CASSFRYGQETQYF. DNA for the CDR3: TGTGCCAGCAGTTTCCGGTATGGCCAAGAGACCCAGTACTTC.

This chain connects TRBV9 to TRBJ2-1; the D gene is possibly TRBD2 (6 bases). Trimming cost V 0 bases and J 7 bases, with 11 bases left between them. Germline CDR1 and CDR2: SGDLS and YYNGEE. The CDR3 is 14 amino acids. CDR3 nucleotide sequence: TGTGCCAGCAGCGTAGTGGAAGGGAGGAATGAGCAGTTCTTC. As protein: CASSVVEGRNEQFF.

This CDR3 reads CASSLLASGVSSYNEQFF. For the CDR3, the DNA is TGTGCCAGCAGCCTGTTGGCTAGCGGGGTGAGCTCCTACAATGAGCAGTTCTTC. The V call is TRBV5-4, the J call TRBJ2-1, with TRBD2 matching over 9 bases. This CDR3 is built from 18 residues. In germline, CDR1 is SGHNT, CDR2 YYREEE (reference sequence). V shed 4 bases and J 0 bases; nucleotides not matched to a gene: 11.

The rearrangement uses TRBV28 and TRBJ1-5; D may be TRBD1 (5 bases). The V end lost 2 bases, the J end lost 10 bases, and 24 bases lay between the germline ends. Per germline, CDR1 MDHEN and CDR2 SYDVKM. The CDR3 covers 17 residues. The CDR3: CASSLPPGRGAVGPQHF. CDR3 bases: TGTGCCAGCAGTTTACCCCCGGGAAGGGGCGCGGTAGGCCCCCAGCATTTT.

A note on this clone: This sample also contains other DNA sequences that code for the same CDR3. The V and J genes are TRBV9 and TRBJ2-2, with 10 bases matching TRBD2. With V trimmed by 2 bases and J by 3 bases, 1 base remained unmatched. The CDR3 runs 15 residues. From germline, CDR1 is SGDLS and CDR2 YYNGEE. The CDR3 loop reads CASSVGTSDTGELFF. The CDR3 DNA reads as TGTGCCAGCAGCGTCGGGACTAGCGACACCGGGGAGCTGTTTTTT.

The rearrangement joins TRBV7-9 to TRBJ1-2, with D possibly matching TRBD1 (6 bases). There are 15 residues in the CDR3. Trimming left V 5 bases short and J 3 bases short, with 16 bases between. CDR1 is SEHNR and CDR2 is FQNEAQ in the germline V gene (reference sequence). The CDR3 nucleotides are TGTGCCAGCAGCGTTTTCAACAGGGTTGACTATGGCTACACCTTC. This codes for CASSVFNRVDYGYTF.

The V and J genes are TRBV13 and TRBJ1-2; D unresolved. With 2 bases removed from V and 1 base from J, the gap between germline ends came to 14 bases. The germline V gene has CDR1 PRHDT and CDR2 FYEKMQ (reference sequence). This CDR3 comprises 16 residues. CDR3 sequence: CASSLKVLPLNYGYTF. For the CDR3, the DNA is TGTGCCAGCAGCTTAAAGGTCTTACCTCTTAACTATGGCTACACCTTC.